The clone carrying this T cell receptor beta chain was seen ten or more times. Its antigen is currently unknown. Unsorted libraries were derived from 2 million PBMCs stored at -80 C. V shed 4 bases and J shed 0 bases, with 15 bases lying between them. This CDR3 is built from 16 residues. The germline gives CDR1 ENHRY, CDR2 SYGVKD. These data are taken from a study of neurological immune-mediated disorders. It was by 5'RACE with 10-nucleotide random UMIs that the cDNA was made. In TCRdb, the 5' RACE reads were re-called with MiXCR into one record per CDR3 protein. Of over 50,000 distinct CDR3 sequences in the sample, roughly 5% were seen once. Study-level findings and limits: Falling below healthy controls, multiple sclerosis showed the least TCR clonal expansion, while HTLV-1-associated myelopathy showed the most. Repertoires from 18 of 34 multiple sclerosis patients grouped phylogenetically into a related-CDR3 cluster, suggesting a possible signature.

Material for sequencing was PBMCs. The TCR sequence derives from a human donor with multiple sclerosis. The donor label of this sample is uncertain. The chain carries TRBV10-3 and TRBJ1-2; no reliable D call. The chain's CDR3 is CAISAPGTGANYGYTF. In nucleotides, the CDR3 is TGTGCCATCAGTGCCCCGGGTACCGGAGCTAACTATGGCTACACCTTC.